This is a list of T cell receptor beta chains from one sample in a study of TIL therapy for anti-PD-1-resistant metastatic lung cancer. Clones were sequenced by immunoSEQ multiplex PCR, and TCRdb holds only the in-frame ones, with some missing. The sample has about 26,000 clones, about 60% seen once. Sequenced material: tumor tissue, taken at baseline. Every receptor here comes from a woman aged 30 to 85 with non-small cell lung cancer. Each CDR3 is given with its conserved first and last residue. Fields, in order: V gene, J gene, CDR3 protein.

v_gene: TRBV6-5; j_gene: TRBJ1-2; CDR3aa: CASSFGQGKGSYTF
v_gene: TRBV7-9; j_gene: TRBJ1-1; CDR3aa: CASSPMAGGNTEAFF
v_gene: TRBV25-1; j_gene: TRBJ2-1; CDR3aa: CASSLLSGGYNEQFF
v_gene: TRBV7-8; j_gene: TRBJ2-7; CDR3aa: CASSLRTGSEQYF
v_gene: TRBV7-9; j_gene: TRBJ2-3; CDR3aa: CASSWDGTNTDTQYF
v_gene: TRBV7-6; j_gene: TRBJ2-5; CDR3aa: CASSLAGAWETQYF
v_gene: TRBV2; j_gene: TRBJ1-3; CDR3aa: CASKAQRGSGNTIYF
v_gene: TRBV5-6; j_gene: TRBJ1-2; CDR3aa: CASSLSGDGYGYTF
v_gene: TRBV5-1; j_gene: TRBJ2-2; CDR3aa: CASSSGTGISGELFF
v_gene: TRBV27; j_gene: TRBJ1-2; CDR3aa: CASTTTRGRANYGYTF
v_gene: TRBV15; j_gene: TRBJ2-5; CDR3aa: CATSRDDRGPGGETQYF
v_gene: TRBV6-6; j_gene: TRBJ1-2; CDR3aa: CASSRQGWGYTF
v_gene: TRBV7-6; j_gene: TRBJ1-4; CDR3aa: CASSLAASETSEVFF
v_gene: TRBV2; j_gene: TRBJ1-1; CDR3aa: CASSETDFNTEAFF
v_gene: TRBV7-9; j_gene: TRBJ2-1; CDR3aa: CASSPLAESHNEQFF
v_gene: TRBV30; j_gene: TRBJ1-3; CDR3aa: CATGGNSGNTIYF
v_gene: TRBV5-6; j_gene: TRBJ1-1; CDR3aa: CASSWTGMNTEAFF
v_gene: TRBV5-1; j_gene: TRBJ2-1; CDR3aa: CASSRGTSYNEQFF
v_gene: TRBV7-9; j_gene: TRBJ2-7; CDR3aa: CASSLVLAGQTYEQYF
v_gene: TRBV27; j_gene: TRBJ1-5; CDR3aa: CASSPSTGWGQPQHF
v_gene: TRBV5-4; j_gene: TRBJ1-4; CDR3aa: CASSQDREREKLFF
v_gene: TRBV7-8; j_gene: TRBJ1-5; CDR3aa: CASSSPDRGVSQPQHF
v_gene: TRBV30; j_gene: TRBJ1-4; CDR3aa: CAWRARGPPTNEKLFF
v_gene: TRBV6-6; j_gene: TRBJ2-1; CDR3aa: CASSQGLAGGNEQFF
v_gene: TRBV7-8; j_gene: TRBJ1-1; CDR3aa: CASSFPTGGLNTEAFF
v_gene: TRBV29-1; j_gene: TRBJ1-5; CDR3aa: CSVTGLNQPQHF
v_gene: TRBV27; j_gene: TRBJ2-7; CDR3aa: CASSSYSGRPFYEQYF
v_gene: TRBV5-1; j_gene: TRBJ1-4; CDR3aa: CASSFGGSGGEKLFF
v_gene: TRBV5-4; j_gene: TRBJ1-2; CDR3aa: CASRTAGGAKNGYTF
v_gene: TRBV5-4; j_gene: TRBJ1-1; CDR3aa: CASSLQDTEAFF
v_gene: TRBV5-1; j_gene: TRBJ2-7; CDR3aa: CASRAGTFYEQYF
v_gene: TRBV19; j_gene: TRBJ2-3; CDR3aa: CASSVSGSSTDTQYF
v_gene: TRBV30; j_gene: TRBJ2-7; CDR3aa: CAWKLGGSWSYEQYF